This passage covers 27 T cell receptor beta chains from one sample sequenced in a study of T cells in Graves' hyperthyroidism and ophthalmopathy. RNA transcripts yielded amplified TCR beta CDR3 regions. The HTBI primer set served for first-round RT-PCR of the TCR CDR3. A single record per CDR3 protein comes from TCRdb applying MiXCR to the multiplex PCR reads. The top ten hold roughly 19% of the sample, which has around 360,000 distinct CDR3 sequences, around 15% seen once. The specimen sequenced was blood. The receptor source for this set is a woman aged 60 to 75 with Graves' ophthalmopathy.

At least ten counts were recorded for this clonotype. The rearrangement uses TRBV5-5 and TRBJ2-1; D ambiguous. The germline V gene encodes CDR1 SGHKS and CDR2 YYEKEE (reference sequence). The CDR3 has 15 amino acids. The V end lost 5 bases, the J end lost 0 bases, and 12 bases lay between the germline ends. The CDR3 DNA reads as TGTGCCAGCAGTTTGACCTGGAGCTCCTACAATGAGCAGTTCTTC. Amino acid sequence: CASSLTWSSYNEQFF. The full variable domain, rest sourced from reference TRBV5-5 and TRBJ2-1, is DAGVTQSPTHLIKTRGQQVTLRCSPISGHKSVSWYQQVLGQGPQFIFQYYEKEERGRGNFPDRFSARQFPNYSSELNVNALLLGDSALYLCASSLTWSSYNEQFFGPGTRLTVL.

This clonotype was found many times. The chain uses TRBV27 and TRBJ2-7; D may be TRBD1 (6 bases). This CDR3 has 16 amino acids. Looked up from germline, CDR1 is MNHEY and CDR2 is SMNVEV (reference sequence). The ends were cut back, 5 bases at V and 3 bases at J, with 20 bases in the middle. The CDR3 DNA follows: TGTGCCAGCAGTCCCCGTGGACAGCCCAACATCTACGAGCAGTACTTC. It is translated as CASSPRGQPNIYEQYF.

This rearrangement joins TRBV24-1 to TRBJ2-1; 14 bases agree with TRBD2. The CDR3 length is 17 residues. Germline V gives CDR1 KGHDR, CDR2 SFDVKD. V lost 4 bases and J lost 9; bases outside the gene matches: 10. This CDR3 reads CATSDRDGTSGSLEQFF. DNA for the CDR3: TGTGCCACCAGTGACCGAGACGGGACTAGCGGGAGTCTTGAGCAGTTCTTC.

There are many counts of this clonotype. The chain uses TRBV28 and TRBJ2-7; 7 bases agree with TRBD2. The CDR3 totals 14 residues. The germline V gene encodes CDR1 MDHEN and CDR2 SYDVKM. The V segment lost 2 bases and the J segment 3 bases; nucleotides outside the gene matches: 4. The CDR3 is CASSLASGLYEQYF. CDR3 nucleotide sequence: TGTGCCAGCAGTTTAGCTAGCGGACTCTACGAGCAGTACTTC.

The sample holds a few counts of this clonotype. The chain recombines TRBV28 with TRBJ2-7; TRBD1 agrees at 9 bases. The CDR3 totals 14 residues. V dropped 7 bases and J dropped 4; count of bases not matched to a gene: 8. CDR1 is MDHEN, CDR2 SYDVKM, per germline. CDR3 DNA: TGTGCCAGCATCTCCGGGACAGGGAGATACGAGCAGTACTTC. This sequence encodes CASISGTGRYEQYF.

At least ten counts were recorded for this clonotype. V and J are TRBV20-1 and TRBJ2-7; 10 bases are shared with TRBD1. Trimming took 2 bases from V and 2 from J; bases not matched to a gene: 6. CDR3 length: 15 residues. Germline V gene data show CDR1 as DFQATT and CDR2 as SNEGSKA (reference sequence). The CDR3 DNA reads TGCAGTGCTAGATCCGGGACAGGGGCGACCTACGAGCAGTACTTC. Translated, it gives CSARSGTGATYEQYF.

This clonotype has a count of ten or more. This rearrangement joins TRBV27 to TRBJ2-1, with D unresolved. V was trimmed by 8 bases and J by 0 bases, leaving 8 bases between them. CDR3 length: 13 residues. Per the germline V gene, CDR1 is MNHEY and CDR2 is SMNVEV (reference sequence). This chain's CDR3 is CASQRRSYNEQFF. CDR3 DNA: TGTGCCAGCCAGAGGCGCTCCTACAATGAGCAGTTCTTC.

This clonotype occurred many times. The genes are TRBV11-2 and TRBJ2-1; TRBD1 agrees at 12 bases. Germline assignment: CDR1 SGHAT and CDR2 FQNNGV. This CDR3 has 15 residues. After removal of 6 bases from V and 7 bases from J, the junction contained 7 bases not matched to a gene. The CDR3 here is CASSVSGQGANEQFF. The DNA for the CDR3 is TGTGCCAGCAGTGTCTCGGGACAGGGGGCTAATGAGCAGTTCTTC.

This clonotype was found many times. This chain joins TRBV2 and TRBJ1-2, with a weak D call TRBD1 (6 bases). Germline CDR1 and CDR2: SNHLY and FYNNEI. The CDR3 loop spans 13 amino acids. Trimming pared 6 bases from V and 4 bases from J, leaving 12 bases between. Here the CDR3 DNA reads TGTGCCAGCAGAGCGACAGGAATCTATGGCTACACCTTC. It yields the protein CASRATGIYGYTF. Full variable domain (missing parts from reference TRBV2 and TRBJ1-2): EPEVTQTPSHQVTQMGQEVILRCVPISNHLYFYWYRQILGQKVEFLVSFYNNEISEKSEIFDDQFSVERPDGSNFTLKIRSTKLEDSAMYFCASRATGIYGYTFGSGTRLTVV.

A note on this clonotype: A much larger clone differs by one base, so this may be a read error. The chain employs TRBV6-2 or TRBV6-3 and TRBJ1-5; D remains unclear. From germline, CDR1 is MNHEY and CDR2 SVGEGT. This CDR3 is built from 15 residues. Here the CDR3 DNA reads TGTGCCAGCAGGACAAGACCGTATAGCAATCGGCCCCAGCATTTT. As protein: CASRTRPYSNRPQHF.

This clonotype has a handful of counts. The V gene is TRBV24-1, the J gene TRBJ2-3; tentatively, D is TRBD2 (5 bases). Trimming shortened V by 3 bases and J by 4 bases, and 10 bases separated the two germline ends. The CDR3 is 14 residues long. CDR1 is KGHDR and CDR2 is SFDVKD in the germline V gene. The CDR3 DNA reads TGTGCCACCAGTGATCCCCGGCGGGCAGATACGCAGTATTTT. It is translated as CATSDPRRADTQYF.

In this sample, this clonotype turned up many times. The chain combines TRBV5-1 with TRBJ2-1, with 7 bases aligning to TRBD1. Germline assignment: CDR1 SGHRS and CDR2 YFSETQ. V was clipped by 4 bases and J by 6 bases; unmatched bases: 4. The CDR3 is 13 residues long. CDR3 DNA sequence: TGCGCCAGCAGCAGAGACAGGGTCAATGAGCAGTTCTTC. Translated, it gives CASSRDRVNEQFF.

This clonotype was picked up a small number of times. The V and J genes are TRBV12-3 or TRBV12-4 and TRBJ1-2; D might be TRBD1 (5 bases). With 5 bases removed from V and 7 bases from J, the gap between germline ends came to 8 bases. The CDR3 loop spans 11 amino acids. The CDR3 protein is CASSQGIGYTF. The CDR3 DNA reads TGTGCCAGCAGTCAGGGCATTGGCTACACCTTC.

This clonotype was found a few times. V gene TRBV27 combines with J gene TRBJ2-7; 14 bases are a match to TRBD2. Trimming removed 5 bases from V and 6 bases from J; junction bases left unmatched: 9. CDR1 MNHEY and CDR2 SMNVEV come from the germline V gene (reference sequence). The CDR3 has 16 residues. CDR3 amino acids: CASSRRGLAGVGEQYF. The CDR3 DNA follows: TGTGCCAGCAGTCGACGGGGACTAGCGGGAGTCGGCGAGCAGTACTTC.

The V and J genes are TRBV9 and TRBJ2-1; TRBD2 matches at 10 bases. Germline CDR1 SGDLS, CDR2 YYNGEE. The junction had 8 bases not matched to a gene; V was cut back by 4 bases and J by 1 base. CDR3 length: 17 residues. CDR3 loop: CASSFLAGGTSYNEQFF. DNA of the CDR3: TGTGCCAGCAGCTTTTTAGCGGGAGGAACGTCCTACAATGAGCAGTTCTTC.

The chain couples TRBV6-1 to TRBJ1-5, with TRBD1 identical over 11 bases. Germline CDR1 MNHNS, CDR2 SASEGT. The junction had 4 bases not matched to a gene; V was cut back by 3 bases and J by 6 bases. The CDR3 loop spans 15 amino acids. CDR3 DNA sequence: TGTGCCAGCAGTGATGGACAGGGGGCGAGTCAGCCCCAGCATTTT. This codes for CASSDGQGASQPQHF.

The V call is TRBV5-6, the J call TRBJ2-7; the D is unclear. The CDR3 extends over 14 amino acids. Per the germline V gene, CDR1 is SGHDT and CDR2 is YYEEEE. V lost 5 bases, J lost 0 bases, and 12 bases lay in between. The DNA of the CDR3 is TGTGCCAGCAGGAAATCCGGGCTCTCCTACGAGCAGTACTTC. Translation: CASRKSGLSYEQYF.

This clonotype has ten or more counts. The genes are TRBV11-2 and TRBJ2-1; unclear D gene. This CDR3 contains 15 residues. Germline-derived CDR1 and CDR2 are SGHAT and FQNNGV. Trimming cost V 6 bases and J 5 bases, with 17 bases left between them. CDR3 sequence reads: CASRPSRIRNNEQFF. The CDR3 coding sequence is TGTGCCAGCAGACCATCCAGGATAAGAAACAATGAGCAGTTCTTC.

This clonotype showed up many times. The chain is built from TRBV2 and TRBJ1-6; D ambiguous. The CDR3 runs to 17 residues. CDR1 is SNHLY and CDR2 is FYNNEI in the germline V gene. Trimming left V 3 bases short and J 6 bases short, with 18 bases between. The CDR3 region is CASSETASGRINSPLHF. The CDR3 DNA is TGTGCCAGCAGTGAGACTGCGAGTGGGCGGATTAATTCACCCCTCCACTTT.

This clonotype was counted a few times. This sequence joins TRBV3-1 and TRBJ1-3; 8 bases are a match to TRBD1. V lost 0 bases to trimming and J lost 6 bases; unmatched junction nucleotides: 7. The CDR3 runs to 16 residues. Germline V gene data show CDR1 as LGHDT and CDR2 as YNNKEL (reference sequence). CDR3 in amino acids: CASSQERWTGTNTIYF. The CDR3, as DNA: TGTGCCAGCAGCCAAGAAAGGTGGACAGGGACAAACACCATATATTTT. Full variable domain (rest looked up from reference TRBV3-1 and TRBJ1-3): DTAVSQTPKYLVTQMGNDKSIKCEQNLGHDTMYWYKQDSKKFLKIMFSYNNKELIINETVPNRFSPKSPDKAHLNLHINSLELGDSAVYFCASSQERWTGTNTIYFGEGSWLTVV.

This clonotype has more than one count but fewer than ten. The rearrangement uses TRBV7-9 and TRBJ2-5; weak D call: TRBD1 (6 bases). Trimming removed 2 bases at V and 4 bases at J, with 17 bases between. The germline V gene has CDR1 SEHNR and CDR2 FQNEAQ (reference sequence). The CDR3 sequence is 16 residues long. CDR3 DNA: TGTGCCAGCAGCTTATTTCACAGGGTCGGAGGAGAGACCCAGTACTTC. It translates to CASSLFHRVGGETQYF.

This clonotype was observed a handful of times. The chain has TRBV6-1 and TRBJ1-2; D is perhaps TRBD1 (6 bases). The germline CDR1 and CDR2 sequences are MNHNS and SASEGT. V shed 6 bases and J shed 2 bases, with 13 bases lying between them. CDR3 length: 14 amino acids. The CDR3 protein is CASRARGRNYGYTF. DNA for the CDR3: TGTGCCAGCAGGGCACGGGGGCGGAACTATGGCTACACCTTC.

This chain joins TRBV6-4 and TRBJ2-2; no clear D. Germline CDR1 MRHNA, CDR2 SNTAGT. V was shortened by 4 bases and J by 5 bases, with 14 bases between the two germline ends. The CDR3 contains 15 residues. In DNA form, the CDR3 reads TGTGCCAGCAGTGTAGAAGTTCAAGGAACCGGGGAGCTGTTTTTT. Protein product: CASSVEVQGTGELFF.

This clonotype was observed many times. The DNA for the CDR3 is TGTGCCAGCAGCTTAGATAGGGCCCCCAATGAGCAGTTCTTC. Its protein is CASSLDRAPNEQFF. The chain recombines TRBV11-2 with TRBJ2-1, with D hard to call. Trimming cost V 0 bases and J 6 bases, with 9 bases left between them. Germline CDR1 is SGHAT and CDR2 is FQNNGV. The CDR3 has 14 amino acids.

This clonotype was picked up a small number of times. The V call is TRBV27, the J call TRBJ2-7; 8 bases map to TRBD2. The CDR3 has 15 residues. CDR1 MNHEY and CDR2 SMNVEV come from the germline V gene (reference sequence). The J segment lost 0 bases and the V segment lost 10 bases, leaving 11 bases of the junction unmatched. CDR3 sequence reads: CATRGGLTHSYEQYF. DNA of the CDR3: TGTGCCACACGGGGGGGCCTCACCCACTCCTACGAGCAGTACTTC.

At least ten counts were recorded for this clonotype. This chain links TRBV18 with TRBJ2-7, with D perhaps TRBD2 (5 bases). This CDR3 is 13 amino acids long. Deletions cut 5 bases from V and 4 bases from J, with 12 bases between. The germline gives CDR1 KGHSH, CDR2 LQKENI. CDR3 protein: CASSYTRDYEQYF. CDR3 DNA sequence: TGTGCCAGCTCATACACCCGGGATTACGAGCAGTACTTC.

There are a few counts of this clonotype. The chain uses TRBV5-1 and TRBJ2-3; D perhaps matches TRBD2 (5 bases). The CDR3 has 15 amino acids. Germline assignment: CDR1 SGHRS and CDR2 YFSETQ. V was trimmed by 1 base and J by 2 bases, leaving 11 bases between them. The CDR3 sequence is CASSLYEGFTDTQYF. The CDR3 nucleotides are TGCGCCAGCAGCTTGTATGAGGGTTTCACAGATACGCAGTATTTT.